This TCR beta chain was documented in a study of identical twins. The CDR3 length is 15 residues. The V segment lost 4 bases and the J segment 7 bases; nucleotides outside the gene matches: 7. Per germline, CDR1 SGHAT and CDR2 FQNNGV. TCRdb re-called the 5' RACE reads through MiXCR, storing one row per CDR3 protein. The top ten hold 2.5% to 3.5% of the sample, which has approximately 600,000 distinct CDR3 sequences, more than 9% seen once. These data were also reused for a study on yellow fever vaccine responses in identical twins.

Sample: PBMCs. The rearrangement uses TRBV11-2 and TRBJ2-7, with TRBD2 matching 13 bases. This clonotype originated in a woman aged 18-29 years in good health. DNA for the CDR3: TGTGCCAGCAGCTCACTAGCGGGGGGGCCTCGGGAGCAGTACTTC. It encodes CASSSLAGGPREQYF.